This T cell receptor (beta chain) was obtained from a study of T cells after yellow fever vaccination. Study observations and caveats: Sorted repertoires could include abundant contaminating clonotypes from bulk cells. A minor fraction of clonotypes spanned both CD4 and CD8 compartments.

Each CDR3 protein gets one entry after TCRdb re-called the 5' RACE reads with MiXCR. The sample holds 500,000 to 650,000 distinct CDR3 sequences, roughly a sixth seen once. Notes on this clonotype: Its cognate antigen is unknown.

CDR1 is SEHNR and CDR2 is FQNEAQ in the germline V gene (reference sequence). The CDR3 is 15 residues long. V lost 5 bases and J lost 15, with 23 bases in between. The origin of this receptor is a man aged 18 to 30 who received the YFV17D yellow fever vaccine. This sequence joins TRBV7-9 and TRBJ1-6; D unresolved. The specimen comprised PBMCs, sampled 5 to 6 days after the first yellow fever vaccination. CDR3 DNA: TGTGCCAGCAGCATACGGTCGCCTCTGGAGGGTAACCTCCACTTT. This codes for CASSIRSPLEGNLHF.